This T cell receptor beta chain was recorded in a study of early T cells in non-severe SARS-CoV-2 infection. Trimming removed 8 bases from V and 7 bases from J; junction bases left unmatched: 13. This CDR3 contains 14 residues. Per germline, CDR1 MNHEY and CDR2 SVGAGI. TCRdb recomputed calls from the 5' RACE reads with MiXCR, one row per CDR3 protein. The sample records about 81,000 distinct CDR3 sequences, more than 5% being singletons. The chain links TRBV6-5 to TRBJ2-7; 8 bases agree with TRBD1. Sequenced: whole blood. This TCR was sampled from an adult who was a healthcare worker with PCR-confirmed SARS-CoV-2 infection or an uninfected control (not recorded which). The CDR3 DNA reads as TGTGCCAGCGGTATCACCCAGGGGGCAGGGGAGCAGTACTTC. Translating gives CASGITQGAGEQYF.